This T cell receptor beta chain originates from a study of cytomegalovirus exposure and HLA in healthy donors. The count of this clone is one. The V and J ends lost 0 bases and 1 base respectively, with 11 bases between them. The germline V gene has CDR1 SGHTS and CDR2 YDEGEE. The CDR3 spans 16 residues. Use of 60 Vbeta and 13 Jbeta primers characterized the PCR. Using immunoSEQ multiplex PCR, the repertoire was profiled, and TCRdb retains in-frame clones only, with some absent. This table has 99,000 or so clones, approximately 69% appearing once. The sequenced sample consisted of PBMCs. The TCR was taken from a man aged 30-40 years in good health and CMV-seronegative. This rearrangement joins TRBV5-8 to TRBJ1-5, with TRBD1 as a possible D gene (5 bases). The CDR3 DNA is TGTGCCAGCAGCTTGGTTGCAGGGCGGAGCAATCAGCCCCAGCATTTT. It specifies CASSLVAGRSNQPQHF.